Below are 25 T cell receptor beta chains sequenced from a single sample in a study of T cells after somatic rescue of genetic block. Sequencing used immunoSEQ multiplex PCR; TCRdb keeps in-frame clones, though not all of them. The table has roughly 71,000 clones, roughly 93% seen once; the top ten hold 2.8%. Sequenced input: peripheral blood mononuclear cells (PBMCs). The source of these receptors is a man between 25 and 39 years old.

The chain has TRBV9 and TRBJ2-5, with TRBD2 matching over 11 bases. J was trimmed by 5 bases and V by 3 bases; bases with no gene match: 3. CDR3 length: 14 amino acids. Germline CDR1 reads SGDLS; CDR2 reads YYNGEE. CDR3 sequence reads: CASSGRTSGETQYF. CDR3 coding DNA: TGTGCCAGCAGCGGTAGGACTAGCGGGGAGACCCAGTACTTC.

The rearrangement links TRBV7-9 to TRBJ1-1; a weak D match, TRBD1 (5 bases). CDR3 length: 14 amino acids. The V end lost 1 base, the J end lost 5 bases, and 11 bases lay between the germline ends. Germline V lookup: CDR1 SEHNR, CDR2 FQNEAQ (reference sequence). This CDR3 is CASSLGGEATEAFF. In DNA, the CDR3 is TGTGCCAGCAGCTTAGGGGGGGAGGCTACTGAAGCTTTCTTT. Full variable domain (missing parts from reference TRBV7-9 and TRBJ1-1): DTGVSQNPRHKITKRGQNVTFRCDPISEHNRLYWYRQTLGQGPEFLTYFQNEAQLEKSRLLSDRFSAERPKGSFSTLEIQRTEQGDSAMYLCASSLGGEATEAFFGQGTRLTVV.

The chain carries TRBV5-6 and TRBJ2-5; maybe TRBD2 (5 bases). There are 16 residues in the CDR3. The V gene's germline CDR1 is SGHDT and CDR2 YYEEEE. With 0 bases removed from V and 1 base from J, the gap between germline ends came to 13 bases. The CDR3 DNA is TGTGCCAGCAGCTTGGGGCAGGACTCAATCCAAGAGACCCAGTACTTC. Encoded protein: CASSLGQDSIQETQYF.

The chain employs TRBV11-1 and TRBJ2-7; D remains ambiguous. The CDR3 covers 14 residues. V lost 0 bases to trimming and J lost 6 bases, with 12 bases between them. Germline CDR1 SGHAT, CDR2 FQDESV (reference sequence). The CDR3 coding sequence is TGTGCCAGCAGCTTAGCGGTAGGGTGCGGCGAGCAGTACTTC. Translation: CASSLAVGCGEQYF. The full variable domain, completed using reference TRBV11-1 and TRBJ2-7, is EAEVAQSPRYKITEKSQAVAFWCDPISGHATLYWYRQILGQGPELLVQFQDESVVDDSQLPKDRFSAERLKGVDSTLKIQPAELGDSAMYLCASSLAVGCGEQYFGPGTRLTVT.

The chain joins TRBV30 to TRBJ2-5, with D unclear. The ends were cut back, 1 base at V and 2 bases at J, with 8 bases in the middle. The CDR3 totals 13 residues. Looked up from germline, CDR1 is GTSNPN and CDR2 is SVGIG (reference sequence). The CDR3 reads CAWSAQTQETQYF. For the CDR3, the DNA is TGTGCCTGGAGTGCACAAACACAAGAGACCCAGTACTTC.

V usage is TRBV7-6 and J usage is TRBJ1-1; TRBD1 agrees at 7 bases. Germline-derived CDR1 and CDR2 are SGHVS and FNYEAQ. With V trimmed by 5 bases and J by 0 bases, 6 bases remained unmatched. The CDR3 spans 15 residues. The CDR3 DNA reads as TGTGCCAGCAGCGCCACGACAGGGTTGAACACTGAAGCTTTCTTT. It is translated as CASSATTGLNTEAFF. Complete variable domain (other parts from reference TRBV7-6 and TRBJ1-1): GAGVSQSPRYKVTKRGQDVALRCDPISGHVSLYWYRQALGQGPEFLTYFNYEAQQDKSGLPNDRFSAERPEGSISTLTIQRTEQRDSAMYRCASSATTGLNTEAFFGQGTRLTVV.

V is TRBV5-4 and J is TRBJ1-2, with 7 bases fitting TRBD1. The V gene end was trimmed by 2 bases and the J gene end by 8 bases; junction bases not matched to a gene: 6. The CDR3 spans 13 residues. Germline CDR1 reads SGHNT; CDR2 reads YYREEE (reference sequence). CDR3 sequence: CASSLVRGDGYTF. The CDR3 DNA reads TGTGCCAGCAGCTTAGTCAGGGGGGACGGCTACACCTTC.

The chain employs TRBV5-1 and TRBJ2-4; no reliable D call. The CDR3 is 14 amino acids. Trimming stripped 4 bases from V and 0 bases from J, with 8 bases between. Germline CDR1 reads SGHRS; CDR2 reads YFSETQ. Here the CDR3 reads CASSPGRAKNIQYF. The DNA of the CDR3 is TGCGCCAGCAGCCCCGGGCGAGCCAAAAACATTCAGTACTTC.

The rearrangement links TRBV7-9 to TRBJ2-2, with TRBD1 matching 9 bases. V was pared by 2 bases and J by 2 bases, with 3 bases of the junction left unmatched. The CDR3 is made up of 16 amino acids. Germline V gene lookup returns CDR1 SEHNR and CDR2 FQNEAQ (reference sequence). The CDR3 reads CASSLRQGVNTGELFF. The CDR3 nucleotides are TGTGCCAGCAGCTTAAGACAGGGGGTCAACACCGGGGAGCTGTTTTTT.

V and J are TRBV14 and TRBJ2-2, with 11 bases matching TRBD1. The germline V gene has CDR1 SGHDN and CDR2 FVKESK. The V and J ends lost 4 bases and 7 bases, in that order; junction bases with no gene match: 5. This CDR3 has 15 amino acids. The CDR3 here is CASSRGTGGIGELFF. The CDR3 DNA sequence: TGTGCCAGCAGCCGCGGGACAGGGGGGATCGGGGAGCTGTTTTTT.

The gene calls are TRBV9 and TRBJ1-1; 10 bases align to TRBD1. Germline-derived CDR1 and CDR2 are SGDLS and YYNGEE. This CDR3 is 15 amino acids long. V dropped 4 bases and J dropped 4; count of bases not matched to a gene: 7. CDR3 region: CASSTRQGASTEAFF. The CDR3, as DNA: TGTGCCAGCAGCACCAGACAGGGGGCTAGCACTGAAGCTTTCTTT.

CDR3 in DNA: TGTGCCAGCTCACCACTCCGGGGTTTGAGAACAGATACGCAGTATTTT. It specifies CASSPLRGLRTDTQYF. V usage is TRBV18 and J usage is TRBJ2-3, with D possibly TRBD2 on 5 matching bases. This CDR3 contains 16 residues. Germline lookup yields CDR1 KGHSH and CDR2 LQKENI. V lost 1 base, J lost 3 bases, and 14 bases lay in between. Filled out from reference TRBV18 and TRBJ2-3, the complete variable domain reads NAGVMQNPRHLVRRRGQEARLRCSPMKGHSHVYWYRQLPEEGLKFMVYLQKENIIDESGMPKERFSAEFPKEGPSILRIQQVVRGDSAAYFCASSPLRGLRTDTQYFGPGTRLTVL.

This clone appeared a single time. The chain recombines TRBV5-1 with TRBJ2-7; 9 bases fit TRBD1. Germline CDR1 and CDR2: SGHRS and YFSETQ. There are 13 residues in the CDR3. V shed 3 bases and J 7 bases; nucleotides not matched to a gene: 5. This CDR3 reads CASSWDRVEEQYF. CDR3 nucleotide sequence: TGCGCCAGCAGCTGGGACAGGGTCGAAGAGCAGTACTTC.

The chain is built from TRBV7-8 and TRBJ2-5; D unclear. There are 16 residues in the CDR3. V lost 3 bases to trimming and J lost 1 base, with 15 bases between them. Germline CDR1 is SGHVS and CDR2 is FQNEAQ. CDR3 protein: CASSLRPAHAQETQYF. The CDR3 bases are TGTGCCAGCAGCTTGAGGCCAGCGCATGCCCAAGAGACCCAGTACTTC.

This chain links TRBV2 with TRBJ1-2; 7 bases fit TRBD1. CDR1 is SNHLY, CDR2 FYNNEI, per germline. V trimming: 7 bases; J trimming: 4 bases; junction bases outside the gene matches: 9. The CDR3 contains 14 residues. CDR3 sequence reads: CASTGDSPIYGYTF. The CDR3 DNA reads as TGTGCCAGCACGGGGGACAGTCCTATCTATGGCTACACCTTC.

CDR3 sequence (DNA): TGTGCCAGCAGCGTAGTGAGCACAGATACGCAGTATTTT. Its translation: CASSVVSTDTQYF. V gene TRBV9 combines with J gene TRBJ2-3; D remains unclear. The CDR3 spans 13 residues. The germline V gene has CDR1 SGDLS and CDR2 YYNGEE. With 0 bases removed from V and 0 bases from J, the gap between germline ends came to 2 bases.

The rearrangement joins TRBV7-2 to TRBJ2-7; 14 bases align to TRBD2. CDR1 is SGHTA, CDR2 FQGNSA, per germline. With 4 bases clipped from V and 6 bases from J, the junction kept 14 bases outside the gene matches. CDR3 size: 18 residues. The CDR3 spells CASSSRASGTSGRGEQYF. CDR3 DNA sequence: TGTGCCAGCAGCTCCCGCGCTTCCGGGACTAGCGGGAGAGGCGAGCAGTACTTC.

This clone was found a few times. The genes are TRBV6-4 and TRBJ1-5; D not resolved. Between the trimmed V and J ends, which lost 3 bases and 1 base, there was a span of 7 bases. The CDR3 has 14 amino acids. Per the germline V gene, CDR1 is MRHNA and CDR2 is SNTAGT. The CDR3 protein is CASSEDGSNQPQHF. CDR3 DNA: TGTGCCAGCAGTGAGGACGGCAGCAATCAGCCCCAGCATTTT.

V usage is TRBV9 and J usage is TRBJ2-4; D remains ambiguous. The CDR3 consists of 15 residues. With 0 bases removed from V and 6 bases from J, the gap between germline ends came to 13 bases. The germline gives CDR1 SGDLS, CDR2 YYNGEE. CDR3 DNA: TGTGCCAGCAGCGTAGATCCTAGAATCCCAAACATTCAGTACTTC. Its protein is CASSVDPRIPNIQYF. The full variable domain, rest sourced from reference TRBV9 and TRBJ2-4, is DSGVTQTPKHLITATGQRVTLRCSPRSGDLSVYWYQQSLDQGLQFLIQYYNGEERAKGNILERFSAQQFPDLHSELNLSSLELGDSALYFCASSVDPRIPNIQYFGAGTRLSVL.

This clone was seen just once. This chain joins TRBV6-5 and TRBJ1-3, with D hard to call. The CDR3 has 16 residues. V was trimmed by 0 bases and J by 2 bases, leaving 11 bases between them. The germline V gene has CDR1 MNHEY and CDR2 SVGAGI. CDR3 amino acids: CASSYSIVSAGNTIYF. The CDR3 DNA sequence: TGTGCCAGCAGTTACTCGATTGTATCGGCTGGAAACACCATATATTTT.

Only one count was recorded for this clone. V is TRBV6-4 and J is TRBJ1-2; D uncertain. Trimming left V 5 bases short and J 4 bases short, with 11 bases between. This CDR3 is built from 13 residues. The germline gives CDR1 MRHNA, CDR2 SNTAGT. In DNA, the CDR3 is TGTGCCAGCAGTTTCGATGAGATCTATGGCTACACCTTC. It yields the protein CASSFDEIYGYTF.

The genes are TRBV6-6 and TRBJ1-1; D gene unclear. There are 15 residues in the CDR3. V lost 0 bases and J lost 3, with 11 bases in between. Germline CDR1 reads MNHNY; CDR2 reads SVGAGI (reference sequence). The CDR3 DNA is TGTGCCAGCAGTTACTCGAATACGCTCGACACTGAAGCTTTCTTT. This sequence encodes CASSYSNTLDTEAFF.

This chain links TRBV7-6 with TRBJ2-7; 10 nucleotides line up with TRBD2. The CDR3 contains 16 residues. J gave up 3 bases and V 1 base, and 6 bases lay outside the gene matches. Germline V gene data show CDR1 as SGHVS and CDR2 as FNYEAQ. CDR3 sequence: CASSLEPSGSLYEQYF. The CDR3 DNA follows: TGTGCCAGCAGCTTAGAGCCTAGCGGGAGTCTCTACGAGCAGTACTTC.

The rearrangement joins TRBV5-1 to TRBJ2-5; 13 bases fit TRBD2. Germline assignment: CDR1 SGHRS and CDR2 YFSETQ. This CDR3 is built from 18 residues. Losses at the gene ends were 5 bases for V and 0 bases for J; bases not matched to a gene: 10. The CDR3 nucleotides read TGCGCCAGCAGTTTATCCGGGACTAGCGGGGAGTACCAAGAGACCCAGTACTTC. Protein: CASSLSGTSGEYQETQYF.

The CDR3 sequence is CSAGLTPGPETQYF. The CDR3 DNA reads as TGCAGCGCGGGACTGACTCCGGGCCCAGAGACCCAGTACTTC. The rearrangement joins TRBV29-1 to TRBJ2-5, with D maybe TRBD2 (6 bases). Germline V CDR1 and CDR2: SQVTM, ANQGSEA. With 7 bases removed from V and 4 bases from J, the gap between germline ends came to 19 bases. This CDR3 is 14 amino acids long.